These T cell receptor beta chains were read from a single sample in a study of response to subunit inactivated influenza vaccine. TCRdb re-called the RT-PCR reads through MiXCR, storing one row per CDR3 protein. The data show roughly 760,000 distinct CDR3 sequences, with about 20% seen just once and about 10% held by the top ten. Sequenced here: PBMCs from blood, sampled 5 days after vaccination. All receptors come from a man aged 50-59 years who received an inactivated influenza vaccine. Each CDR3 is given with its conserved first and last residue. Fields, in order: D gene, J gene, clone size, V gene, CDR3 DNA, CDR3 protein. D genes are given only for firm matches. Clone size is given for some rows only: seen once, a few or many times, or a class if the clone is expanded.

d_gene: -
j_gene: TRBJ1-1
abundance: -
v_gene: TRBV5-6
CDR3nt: TGTGCCAGCATCCGCCAATTGGGAAATGAAGCTTTCTTT
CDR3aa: CASIRQLGNEAFF

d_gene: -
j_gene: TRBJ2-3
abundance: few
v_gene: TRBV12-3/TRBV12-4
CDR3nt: TGTGCCAGCAGTCCGGGGGTGGCGGGGTTCCGCACAGATACGCAGTATTTT
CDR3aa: CASSPGVAGFRTDTQYF

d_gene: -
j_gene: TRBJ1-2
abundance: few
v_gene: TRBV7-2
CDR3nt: TGTGCCAGCAGCTCAACCACCTACGGGCCTTTAGGTGGCTACACCTTC
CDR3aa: CASSSTTYGPLGGYTF

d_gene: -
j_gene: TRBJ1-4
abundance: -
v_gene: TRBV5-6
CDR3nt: TGTGCCAGCAGCTTGTGGGGCAGAACTAATGAAAAACTGTTTTTT
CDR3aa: CASSLWGRTNEKLFF

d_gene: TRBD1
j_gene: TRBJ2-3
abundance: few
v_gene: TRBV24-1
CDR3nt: TGTGCCACCAGTGATTCTCCCAGGGGGTTCACAGATACGCAGTATTTT
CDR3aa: CATSDSPRGFTDTQYF

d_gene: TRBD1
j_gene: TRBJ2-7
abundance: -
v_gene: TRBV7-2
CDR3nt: TGTGCCAGCAGGGCGGGACAGGGGTATCGGGAGCAGTACTTC
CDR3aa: CASRAGQGYREQYF

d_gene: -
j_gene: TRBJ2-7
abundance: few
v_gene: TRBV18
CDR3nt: TGTGCCAGCTCAGCTCCGGGACACCAGTACGAGCAGTACTTC
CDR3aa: CASSAPGHQYEQYF

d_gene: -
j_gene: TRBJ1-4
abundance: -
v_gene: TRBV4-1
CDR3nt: TGCGCCAGCAGCCAAGTGGGCAGGGAGAGAATATATGAAAAACTGTTTTTT
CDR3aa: CASSQVGRERIYEKLFF

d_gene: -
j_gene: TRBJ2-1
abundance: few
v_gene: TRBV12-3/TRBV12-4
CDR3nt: TGTGCCAGCAGTCCCGAGGCAGAGTACAATGAGCAGTTCTTC
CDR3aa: CASSPEAEYNEQFF

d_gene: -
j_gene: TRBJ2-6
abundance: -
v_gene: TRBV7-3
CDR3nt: TGTGCCAGCAGCTTAGTGGTACCCCAGTTCTCTGGGGCCAACGTCCTGACTTTC
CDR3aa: CASSLVVPQFSGANVLTF

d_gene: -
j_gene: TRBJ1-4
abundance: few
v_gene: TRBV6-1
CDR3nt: TGTGCCACCGCAGAGTACCTAAATGAAAAACTGTTTTTT
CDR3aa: CATAEYLNEKLFF

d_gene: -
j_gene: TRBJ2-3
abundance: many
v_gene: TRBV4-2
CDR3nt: TGTGCCAGCAGCTCAGGGGTGGAGAGAAACACAGATACGCAGTATTTT
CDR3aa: CASSSGVERNTDTQYF